The rows below give T cell receptor beta chains drawn from one sample of a study of cytomegalovirus exposure and HLA in healthy donors. The protocol was immunoSEQ multiplex PCR, while the TCRdb copy is restricted to in-frame clones and leaves out a portion. The data contain roughly 200,000 clones, around 75% of them singletons. Sequenced material: PBMCs. These receptors all come from a male donor in good health and CMV-seronegative. Both conserved end residues are trimmed from each CDR3.

v_call	cdr3_aa
TRBV6-5	AVSPGGTGNTIY
TRBV7-3	ASSLNIYNEQF
TRBV6-7	ASSSYSYEQY
TRBV6-5	ASSLRQGGQPQH
TRBV7-3	ASSRGTAGDPTDTQY
TRBV6-6	ASSAGQGYTEAF
TRBV7-6	ASSPDRGEGTEAF
TRBV6-6	ATGRGTEAF
TRBV28	ASRSSGAGHNEQF
TRBV9	ASSVGGNNQPQH